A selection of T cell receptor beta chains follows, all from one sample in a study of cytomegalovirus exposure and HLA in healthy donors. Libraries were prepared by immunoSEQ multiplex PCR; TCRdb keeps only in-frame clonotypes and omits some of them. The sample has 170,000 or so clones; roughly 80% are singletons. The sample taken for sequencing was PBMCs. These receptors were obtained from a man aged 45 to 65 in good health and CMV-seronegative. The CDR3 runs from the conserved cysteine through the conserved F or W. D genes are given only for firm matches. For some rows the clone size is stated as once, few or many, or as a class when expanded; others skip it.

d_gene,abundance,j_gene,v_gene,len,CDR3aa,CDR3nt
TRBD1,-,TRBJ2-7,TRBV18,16,CASSPGPGQGQDEQYF,TGTGCCAGCTCTCCTGGGCCGGGACAGGGGCAGGACGAGCAGTACTTC
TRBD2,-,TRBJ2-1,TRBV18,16,CASSPEGSGGTNEQFF,TGTGCCAGCTCACCCGAAGGTAGCGGGGGGACCAATGAGCAGTTCTTC
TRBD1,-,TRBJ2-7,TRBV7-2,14,CASSFSQGAYEQYF,TGTGCCAGCAGCTTCTCGCAGGGGGCCTACGAGCAGTACTTC
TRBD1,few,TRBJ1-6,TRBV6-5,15,CASSWAYQGQAPLHF,TGTGCCAGCAGTTGGGCCTACCAAGGACAGGCACCCCTCCACTTT
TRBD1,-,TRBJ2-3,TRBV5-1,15,CASSADRVRTDTQYF,TGCGCCAGCAGCGCTGACAGGGTGAGGACAGATACGCAGTATTTT
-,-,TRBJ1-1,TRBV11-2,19,CASSLQFPGVPGRGTEAFF,TGTGCCAGCAGCTTGCAATTTCCCGGGGTCCCTGGGAGAGGAACTGAAGCTTTCTTT
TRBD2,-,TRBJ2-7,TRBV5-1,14,CASSFTSGSYEQYF,TGCGCCAGCAGCTTTACTAGCGGGAGTTACGAGCAGTACTTC
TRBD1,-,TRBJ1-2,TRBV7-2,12,CATGTETYGYTF,TGTGCCACCGGGACAGAAACCTATGGCTACACCTTC
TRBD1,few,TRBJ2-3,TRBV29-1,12,CSVSTGSDTQYF,TGCAGCGTTTCGACAGGGTCAGATACGCAGTATTTT
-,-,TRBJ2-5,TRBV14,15,CASSQGSGSQETQYF,TGTGCCAGCAGCCAAGGCTCCGGGAGCCAAGAGACCCAGTACTTC
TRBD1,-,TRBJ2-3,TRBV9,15,CASSLQGGSGDTQYF,TGTGCCAGCAGCTTACAAGGGGGCTCGGGAGATACGCAGTATTTT
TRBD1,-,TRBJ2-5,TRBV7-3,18,CASSFGTGNGLTQETQYF,TGTGCCAGCAGCTTCGGGACAGGAAACGGACTAACCCAAGAGACCCAGTACTTC
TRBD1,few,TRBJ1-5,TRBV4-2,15,CASSPGTGINQPQHF,TGTGCCAGCAGCCCCGGGACAGGGATCAATCAGCCCCAGCATTTT
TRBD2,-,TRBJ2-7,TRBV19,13,CAGPSGRAYEQYF,TGTGCCGGACCTAGCGGGAGGGCCTACGAGCAGTACTTC
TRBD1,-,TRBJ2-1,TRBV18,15,CASSLHRGSSNEQFF,TGTGCCAGCTCCCTCCACAGGGGATCTTCCAATGAGCAGTTCTTC
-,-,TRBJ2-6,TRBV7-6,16,CASSPRPARGANVLTF,TGTGCCAGCAGCCCCCGTCCCGCGAGAGGGGCCAACGTCCTGACTTTC
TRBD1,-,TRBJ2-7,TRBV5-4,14,CASSPDRASYEQYF,TGTGCCAGCAGCCCGGACAGGGCCTCCTACGAGCAGTACTTC
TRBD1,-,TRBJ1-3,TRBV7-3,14,CASSAQGPGNTIYF,TGTGCCAGCAGCGCACAGGGGCCAGGAAACACCATATATTTT
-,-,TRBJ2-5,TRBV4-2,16,CASSQVRGEGQETQYF,TGTGCCAGCAGCCAAGTCAGGGGTGAAGGCCAAGAGACCCAGTACTTC
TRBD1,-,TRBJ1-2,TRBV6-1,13,CASSDRGRAGYTF,TGTGCCAGCAGTGACAGGGGGCGAGCTGGCTACACCTTC
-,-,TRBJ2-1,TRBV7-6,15,CASSLSTLGYDEQFF,TGTGCCAGCAGCTTATCGACTTTAGGTTATGATGAGCAGTTCTTC
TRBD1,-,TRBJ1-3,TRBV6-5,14,CASSPTGVGNTIYF,TGTGCCAGCAGTCCTACAGGGGTTGGAAACACCATATATTTT
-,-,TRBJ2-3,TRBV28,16,CASSLRDFGVVDTQYF,TGTGCCAGCAGTTTACGGGACTTTGGTGTCGTAGATACGCAGTATTTT
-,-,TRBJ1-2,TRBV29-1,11,CSVTGNYGYTF,TGCAGCGTTACAGGGAACTATGGCTACACCTTC
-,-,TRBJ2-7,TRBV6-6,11,CASTERFEQYF,TGTGCCAGCACGGAGAGATTCGAGCAGTACTTC
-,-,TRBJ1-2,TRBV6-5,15,CASSTGGAANYGYTF,TGTGCCAGCAGTACCGGTGGGGCAGCTAACTATGGCTACACCTTC
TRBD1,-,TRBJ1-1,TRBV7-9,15,CASSLAEGAGTEAFF,TGTGCCAGCAGCTTAGCCGAGGGGGCGGGAACTGAAGCTTTCTTT
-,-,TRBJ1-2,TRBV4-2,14,CASSQKGYPYGYTF,TGTGCCAGCAGCCAAAAGGGGTATCCCTATGGCTACACCTTC
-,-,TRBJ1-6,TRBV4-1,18,CAGSQGGAKAGYNSPLHF,TGCGCCGGCAGCCAAGGTGGAGCCAAGGCGGGGTATAATTCACCCCTCCACTTT
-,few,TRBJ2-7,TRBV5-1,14,CASSLGSATYEQYF,TGCGCCAGCAGCTTGGGCAGCGCTACCTACGAGCAGTACTTC
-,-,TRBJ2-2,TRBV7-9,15,CASSLGQGTTGELFF,TGTGCCAGCAGCTTAGGGCAGGGTACCACCGGGGAGCTGTTTTTT
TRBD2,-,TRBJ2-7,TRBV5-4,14,CASSLGLASYEQYF,TGTGCCAGCAGCTTGGGACTAGCATCCTACGAGCAGTACTTC
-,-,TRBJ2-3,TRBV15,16,CATSREVTGSTDTQYF,TGTGCCACCAGCAGAGAAGTCACAGGGAGTACAGATACGCAGTATTTT
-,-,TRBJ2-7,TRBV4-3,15,CASSQDSEVRNEQYF,TGCGCCAGCAGCCAAGATTCCGAGGTTCGGAACGAGCAGTACTTC
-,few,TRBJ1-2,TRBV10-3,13,CAISEAGNSGYTF,TGTGCCATCAGTGAAGCCGGGAATAGTGGCTACACCTTC
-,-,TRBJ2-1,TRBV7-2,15,CASSLGQPSYNEQFF,TGTGCCAGCAGCTTAGGACAGCCCTCCTACAATGAGCAGTTCTTC
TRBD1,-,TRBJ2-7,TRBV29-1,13,CSVTGTGGGEQYF,TGCAGCGTTACCGGGACAGGGGGCGGCGAGCAGTACTTC
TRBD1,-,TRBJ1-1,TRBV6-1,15,CASSTSGTGNTEAFF,TGTGCCAGCAGTACCTCCGGGACAGGGAACACTGAAGCTTTCTTT
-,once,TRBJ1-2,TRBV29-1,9,CTPSYGYTF,TGCACTCCGAGCTATGGCTACACCTTC
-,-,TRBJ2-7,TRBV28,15,CASSSNGNLPHEQYF,TGTGCCAGCAGTTCCAACGGGAACCTACCCCACGAGCAGTACTTC
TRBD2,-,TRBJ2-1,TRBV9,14,CATGRASGTNEQFF,TGTGCCACCGGTAGGGCTAGCGGGACCAATGAGCAGTTCTTC
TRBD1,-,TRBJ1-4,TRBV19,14,CASRKEGAQEKLFF,TGTGCCAGTAGGAAAGAGGGGGCTCAAGAAAAACTGTTTTTT
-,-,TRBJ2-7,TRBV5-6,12,CASSLFRYEQYF,TGTGCCAGCAGCTTGTTCCGCTACGAGCAGTACTTC
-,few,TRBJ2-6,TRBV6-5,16,CASSYSFGSGANVLTF,TGTGCCAGCAGTTACTCGTTCGGCTCTGGGGCCAACGTCCTGACTTTC
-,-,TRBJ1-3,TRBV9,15,CASSVWGDSGNTIYF,TGTGCCAGCAGCGTTTGGGGGGACTCTGGAAACACCATATATTTT
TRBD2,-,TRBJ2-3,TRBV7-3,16,CASSPRTSGETDTQYF,TGTGCCAGCAGCCCTCGGACTAGCGGGGAGACAGATACGCAGTATTTT
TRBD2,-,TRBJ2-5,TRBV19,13,CASSQPGGETQYF,TGTGCCAGTAGTCAGCCGGGGGGAGAGACCCAGTACTTC
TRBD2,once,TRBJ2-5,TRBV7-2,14,CASRRAAGGETQYF,TGTGCCAGCCGCAGGGCAGCGGGAGGGGAGACCCAGTACTTC
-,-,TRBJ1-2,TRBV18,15,CASSPPSVTNYGYTF,TGTGCCAGCTCACCACCGTCCGTTACTAACTATGGCTACACCTTC
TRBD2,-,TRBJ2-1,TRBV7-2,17,CASSPPGLAGGRSEQFF,TGTGCCAGCAGCCCACCGGGACTAGCGGGGGGCCGCAGTGAGCAGTTCTTC
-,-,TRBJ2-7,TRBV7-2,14,CASSLEYSNYEQYF,TGTGCCAGCAGCTTAGAGTACTCTAACTACGAGCAGTACTTC